A single sample gave rise to the 19 T cell receptor beta chains below, sequenced in a study of post-analysis software for immune sequencing data. Unique molecular identifiers were present in the TCR beta cDNA libraries. Via MiXCR, TCRdb re-called the PCR reads, giving one row per CDR3 protein. Of hundreds of thousands of distinct CDR3 sequences detected, around 40% appear once; the ten largest clones hold around 1.7%. Study outcomes and limitations: When patients were compared with controls, a handful of TRBV segments were more frequent, TRBV5-6, TRBV5-1 and TRBV20-1 among them.

No antigen is known for these receptors. The specimen sequenced was blood. These receptors all stem from a girl aged 5-17 years with multiple sclerosis.

This clonotype turned up a few times. This chain connects TRBV12-3 or TRBV12-4 to TRBJ2-1; TRBD2 matches at 9 bases. Trimming took 3 bases from V and 6 from J; bases not matched to a gene: 6. The CDR3 covers 15 residues. The CDR3 coding sequence is TGTGCCAGCAGTTTCCCGGGACTAGCCGCCAATGAGCAGTTCTTC. Protein: CASSFPGLAANEQFF.

The CDR3 DNA reads as TGTGCCACACTTCGGACAAGCCAAGAGACCCAGTACTTC. Translation: CATLRTSQETQYF. V and J are TRBV25-1 and TRBJ2-5; tentatively, D is TRBD1 (5 bases). The CDR3 consists of 13 residues. CDR1 and CDR2 (germline): MGHDK, SYGVNS. V was cut by 10 bases and J by 1 base, with 13 bases left in between.

Many counts were recorded for this clonotype. The chain links TRBV10-1 to TRBJ2-5, with a weak D call TRBD1 (6 bases). Germline CDR1 is WNHNN and CDR2 is SYGVQD (reference sequence). V lost 6 bases, J lost 5 bases, and 10 bases lay in between. This CDR3 spans 12 amino acids. The CDR3 here is CASSERGETQYF. In nucleotides, the CDR3 is TGCGCCAGCAGCGAAAGGGGGGAGACCCAGTACTTC.

This clonotype was counted at least ten times. The chain uses TRBV9 and TRBJ2-1; D perhaps matches TRBD2 (6 bases). Germline assignment: CDR1 SGDLS and CDR2 YYNGEE. This CDR3 is built from 15 residues. V lost 0 bases and J 6 bases, leaving 13 bases between the germline ends. CDR3 coding DNA: TGTGCCAGCAGCGTAGACGGGGGAGGAGGCAATGAGCAGTTCTTC. Protein product: CASSVDGGGGNEQFF. Based on the CDR3 plus reference TRBV9 and TRBJ2-1, the full variable domain is DSGVTQTPKHLITATGQRVTLRCSPRSGDLSVYWYQQSLDQGLQFLIQYYNGEERAKGNILERFSAQQFPDLHSELNLSSLELGDSALYFCASSVDGGGGNEQFFGPGTRLTVL.

The V and J genes are TRBV7-2 and TRBJ2-4; D call uncertain. Germline V gene data show CDR1 as SGHTA and CDR2 as FQGNSA. This CDR3 spans 12 amino acids. V dropped 5 bases and J dropped 13 bases, with 15 bases sitting between them. CDR3 sequence reads: CASSLILYGQYF. Here the CDR3 DNA reads TGTGCCAGCAGCCTTATCCTTTACGGGCAGTACTTC.

This chain links TRBV12-3 or TRBV12-4 with TRBJ2-4; D remains unclear. Trimming removed 4 bases from V and 0 bases from J, with 10 bases in between. The CDR3 totals 15 residues. The CDR3 bases are TGTGCCAGCAGTTCCGCGACGGTAGCCAAAAACATTCAGTACTTC. As protein: CASSSATVAKNIQYF.

The chain joins TRBV10-3 to TRBJ2-5; 10 nucleotides agree with TRBD1. The junction had 2 bases not matched to a gene; V was cut back by 3 bases and J by 4 bases. The CDR3 is made up of 14 amino acids. Germline V gene sequence: CDR1 ENHRY, CDR2 SYGVKD. CDR3 sequence: CAISDGTGVETQYF. The CDR3, as DNA: TGTGCCATCAGTGATGGGACAGGGGTAGAGACCCAGTACTTC.

This clonotype came up a few times. CDR3 DNA sequence: TGTGCCAGCAAGGGGGCGAAGGCTGAAAAACTGTTTTTT. Translation gives CASKGAKAEKLFF. The V call is TRBV27, the J call TRBJ1-4; 7 bases align to TRBD1. Unmatched junction bases numbered 6, after V lost 7 bases and J lost 7 bases. The CDR3 contains 13 residues. Germline CDR1 is MNHEY and CDR2 is SMNVEV (reference sequence).

The gene calls are TRBV5-4 and TRBJ1-1; D is unresolved. From germline, CDR1 is SGHNT and CDR2 YYREEE (reference sequence). The CDR3 spans 14 residues. V was trimmed by 3 bases and J by 2 bases, leaving 11 bases between them. The CDR3 spells CASSSLGRNTEAFF. The CDR3 nucleotides are TGTGCCAGCAGCTCCCTCGGGCGTAACACTGAAGCTTTCTTT.

The chain uses TRBV4-2 and TRBJ2-5, with 7 bases that match TRBD2. The J call may be mistaken, given a closer DNA end match to TRBJ2-4. The germline V gene has CDR1 LGHNA and CDR2 YNFKEQ. This CDR3 region has 17 residues. The CDR3 DNA reads TGTGCCAGCAGCCAAGAGGTTACAGGAGCGGGGATCAACATTCAGTACTTC. Translating gives CASSQEVTGAGINIQYF.

As concerns this clonotype: The germline gene is not matched at one end of the junction; a read error may be the cause. The J gene is TRBJ2-7, the V gene TRBV6-5; 7 positions agree with TRBD2. The J call may be incorrect, as the DNA end agrees better with TRBJ2-4. This CDR3 contains 16 residues. The germline CDR1 and CDR2 sequences are MNHEY and SVGAGI. The CDR3 DNA reads as TGTGCCAACAGTTACTCGATTCCTAGCGGTCGGGACATTCAGTACTTC. Its translation: CANSYSIPSGRDIQYF.

This sequence joins TRBV5-1 and TRBJ2-5, with 12 nucleotides matching TRBD2. CDR3 length: 15 amino acids. The trim removed 1 base at V and 11 bases at J, leaving 9 bases unmatched. The germline V gene encodes CDR1 SGHRS and CDR2 YFSETQ. CDR3: CASSLSSGGAEEQYF. Written as DNA, the CDR3 is TGCGCCAGCAGCTTGTCTAGCGGGGGGGCCGAAGAGCAGTACTTC.

This rearrangement joins TRBV20-1 to TRBJ2-1; possible D gene TRBD1, 7 bases. Per the germline V gene, CDR1 is DFQATT and CDR2 is SNEGSKA (reference sequence). This CDR3 is built from 15 residues. The V end lost 0 bases, the J end lost 6 bases, and 15 bases lay between the germline ends. CDR3 amino acids: CSARDGGTVGNEQFF. CDR3 bases: TGCAGTGCTAGAGATGGGGGGACAGTGGGCAATGAGCAGTTCTTC.

This chain connects TRBV14 to TRBJ1-1; D is perhaps TRBD1 (5 bases). CDR1 is SGHDN, CDR2 FVKESK, per germline. The CDR3 extends over 15 amino acids. V lost 4 bases and J lost 6, with 18 bases in between. The CDR3 DNA is TGTGCCAGCAGCCCAAAATATGGGGGGATCCCTGAAGCTTTCTTT. Encoded protein: CASSPKYGGIPEAFF.

The chain links TRBV27 to TRBJ1-2; the D is unclear. Trimming removed 3 bases from V and 2 bases from J, with 10 bases in between. This CDR3 is 14 amino acids long. Germline CDR1 is MNHEY and CDR2 is SMNVEV (reference sequence). The CDR3, as DNA: TGTGCCAGCAGTTTCGCGACGACCAACTATGGCTACACCTTC. Protein product: CASSFATTNYGYTF.

The chain is built from TRBV30 and TRBJ1-2, with 9 bases lining up with TRBD1. The CDR3 sequence is 15 residues long. Germline trimming cut 1 base from V and 3 bases from J; bases unmatched to any gene: 6. Germline assignment: CDR1 GTSNPN and CDR2 SVGIG (reference sequence). CDR3: CAWSAGDRADYGYTF. The CDR3 region has the DNA TGTGCCTGGAGTGCCGGGGACAGGGCTGACTATGGCTACACCTTC.

The chain employs TRBV5-1 and TRBJ2-1; 7 bases align to TRBD2. This CDR3 has 14 residues. CDR1 is SGHRS, CDR2 YFSETQ, per germline. The V segment lost 7 bases and the J segment 6 bases; nucleotides outside the gene matches: 10. CDR3 sequence: CASSPRRGVNEQFF. The CDR3 DNA reads TGCGCCAGCTCCCCGAGACGGGGGGTCAATGAGCAGTTCTTC.

V gene TRBV24-1 combines with J gene TRBJ1-5; TRBD1 might be the D (5 bases). The CDR3 is made up of 16 amino acids. Germline V gene data show CDR1 as KGHDR and CDR2 as SFDVKD. The ends were cut back, 5 bases at V and 6 bases at J, with 19 bases in the middle. The chain's CDR3 is CATSVGEGGGIQPQHF. In DNA, the CDR3 is TGTGCCACCAGTGTTGGGGAGGGTGGGGGTATTCAGCCCCAGCATTTT.

The gene calls are TRBV18 and TRBJ1-1; D is ambiguous. CDR3 length equals 15 residues. Looked up from germline, CDR1 is KGHSH and CDR2 is LQKENI. V lost 0 bases, J lost 1 base, and 9 bases lay in between. Here the CDR3 DNA reads TGTGCCAGCTCACCACCGTCAGGCGGGAACACTGAAGCTTTCTTT. This encodes CASSPPSGGNTEAFF.